Below are 3 T cell receptor beta chains sequenced from a single sample in a study of T cell responses to AZD1222 COVID-19 vaccine. Using immunoSEQ multiplex PCR, the repertoire was profiled, and TCRdb retains in-frame clones only, with some absent. The table has some 250,000 clones, around 93% seen once; the top ten hold roughly 0.5%. The starting material was peripheral blood, obtained 28 days after the second AZD1222 dose. These receptors were obtained from an adult who received the AZD1222 COVID-19 vaccine.

J is TRBJ2-1 and V is TRBV4-3; 16 bases are shared with TRBD2. This CDR3 comprises 19 residues. The germline V gene encodes CDR1 LGHNA and CDR2 YSLEER. V was pared by 4 bases and J by 6 bases, with 12 bases of the junction left unmatched. CDR3 sequence: CASSRLLAGTSGRGNEQFF. Written as DNA, the CDR3 is TGCGCCAGCAGCCGATTACTAGCCGGGACTAGCGGGAGGGGCAATGAGCAGTTCTTC.

This clone was seen only once. This chain uses TRBV28 with TRBJ1-4, with 9 bases fitting TRBD1. This CDR3 is built from 15 residues. J lost 6 bases, V lost 4 bases, and 6 bases had no gene match. The germline CDR1 and CDR2 sequences are MDHEN and SYDVKM. CDR3 in amino acids: CASSSPGQGDEKLFF. As DNA, the CDR3 is TGTGCCAGCAGTTCCCCGGGACAGGGAGATGAAAAACTGTTTTTT.

J is TRBJ2-7 and V is TRBV27; 10 bases agree with TRBD2. Germline V CDR1 and CDR2: MNHEY, SMNVEV (reference sequence). The trim removed 6 bases at V and 6 bases at J, leaving 8 bases unmatched. The CDR3 is 14 amino acids. CDR3 sequence reads: CASRISGGRGEQYF. Written as DNA, the CDR3 is TGTGCCAGCAGGATTAGCGGGGGGAGGGGCGAGCAGTACTTC.